This TCR beta chain appears in the sequencing data of a study of T-cell reconstitution after alpha-beta-depleted transplantation in children. Trimming removed 0 bases from V and 5 bases from J, with 13 bases in between. The CDR3 has 14 amino acids. Germline CDR1 DFQATT, CDR2 SNEGSKA (reference sequence). Study-level findings and limits: At the one-year point after transplant, T-cell counts and TCRbeta diversity were found to come mostly from T cells that had been newly produced. Alpha-beta T cells present about two months after transplant were reported to originate from several hundred expanded graft clones.

Many counts were recorded for this clonotype. Its specificity is unknown. The authors prepared the TCRbeta library with unique molecular identifiers. One entry per CDR3 protein, called by TCRdb with MiXCR from the PCR reads. The data contain fewer than 85,000 distinct CDR3 sequences, roughly 13% of them seen just once; the ten biggest clones take up 25% to 35%. Sample: PBMCs, mostly from graft donor cells, taken 180 days after TCRalphabeta/CD19-depleted stem cell transplant. The V gene is TRBV20-1, the J gene TRBJ1-1; D is undetermined. The receptor comes from a male patient between 2 and 9 years old who had a stem cell transplant for acute lymphoblastic leukemia, so the T cells may come from the graft donor. The DNA of the CDR3 is TGCAGTGCTAGAGATATCGGGAGGGAGACTGAAGCTTTCTTT. It translates to CSARDIGRETEAFF.